The 3 T cell receptor beta chains listed next were all sequenced from one sample in a study of beta chain features in type 1 diabetes. The entirety of the isolated RNA underwent reverse transcription, so expressed TCRB transcripts were sequenced. Only in-frame clones appear in the TCRdb table, and some are missing; sequencing was by immunoSEQ multiplex PCR. The sample lists approximately 37,000 clones, 45% to 50% occurring once. The sequencing sample was made of central memory CD4+ T cells from blood. These receptors were taken from a woman aged 18-35 years in good health.

CDR3 nucleotides: TGCAGCGTCAAACTAGCGGATACGCAGTATTTT. Translated, it gives CSVKLADTQYF. The gene calls are TRBV29-1 and TRBJ2-3; 7 bases are a match to TRBD2. The CDR3 loop spans 11 amino acids. CDR1 SQVTM and CDR2 ANQGSEA come from the germline V gene. V shed 6 bases, J shed 6 bases, and the junction held 3 bases outside the gene matches.

This clone was counted a few times. The CDR3 region has the DNA TGCAGCGTTGGGACTAGCGGGAACACCGGGGAGCTGTTTTTT. Translated, it gives CSVGTSGNTGELFF. The chain employs TRBV29-1 and TRBJ2-2; 10 positions agree with TRBD2. This CDR3 is built from 14 residues. Germline CDR1 is SQVTM and CDR2 is ANQGSEA. With 4 bases clipped from V and 1 base from J, the junction kept 0 bases outside the gene matches.

This clone was found a few times. The chain employs TRBV4-1 and TRBJ2-7; TRBD1 matches 11 bases. V was pared by 4 bases and J by 2 bases, with 7 bases of the junction left unmatched. The CDR3 totals 16 residues. CDR1 MGHRA and CDR2 YSYEKL come from the germline V gene. As DNA, the CDR3 is TGCGCCAGCAGCCGCCCTTCGGGACAGGGGGCCTACGAGCAGTACTTC. Its translation: CASSRPSGQGAYEQYF.